The next 20 T cell receptor beta chains were all read from a single sample in a study of CD8 T cells in ankylosing spondylitis. Study outcomes and limitations: A TCR beta motif made of roughly eight highly homologous variants seemed typical of ankylosing spondylitis blood.

MiXCR, applied by TCRdb to the 5' RACE reads, yields one record per CDR3 protein. Of under 950,000 distinct CDR3 sequences listed, 15% to 20% are singletons. Their target antigens are unknown. Sequencing used blood, either unsorted or a sorted T cell fraction (not recorded which). The source is a male donor with ankylosing spondylitis.

The gene calls are TRBV6-1 and TRBJ1-5; maybe TRBD1 (5 bases). Germline CDR1 and CDR2: MNHNS and SASEGT. V was pared by 5 bases and J by 6 bases, with 11 bases between. The CDR3 extends over 13 amino acids. As DNA, the CDR3 is TGTGCCAGCAGTCCAGGGTGGGGTCAGCCCCAGCATTTT. Translating gives CASSPGWGQPQHF.

The V gene is TRBV4-1, the J gene TRBJ2-5, with D perhaps TRBD1 or TRBD2 (5 bases each). This CDR3 contains 15 residues. CDR1 is MGHRA and CDR2 is YSYEKL in the germline V gene. V shed 1 base and J shed 5 bases, with 14 bases lying between them. CDR3 loop: CASSQGTVREETQYF. CDR3 DNA sequence: TGCGCCAGCAGCCAAGGGACTGTCAGGGAGGAGACCCAGTACTTC.

This clonotype was seen a handful of times. This chain links TRBV20-1 with TRBJ2-1, with no clear D. CDR3 length equals 15 residues. Per the germline V gene, CDR1 is DFQATT and CDR2 is SNEGSKA (reference sequence). The V end lost 0 bases, the J end lost 1 base, and 10 bases lay between the germline ends. The CDR3 sequence: CSARDWTQSYNEQFF. The CDR3 nucleotides are TGCAGTGCTAGAGACTGGACCCAGTCCTACAATGAGCAGTTCTTC.

CDR3 nucleotides: TGTGCCAGCAGCACCCCGTACGAGGGCGTACTCTACGAGCAGTACTTC. Translation gives CASSTPYEGVLYEQYF. The V call is TRBV7-8, the J call TRBJ2-7; maybe TRBD2 (5 bases). The CDR3 length is 16 residues. Germline loops: CDR1 SGHVS, CDR2 FQNEAQ. The V and J ends lost 5 bases and 3 bases respectively, with 20 bases between them.

This clonotype was recorded at least ten times. The chain couples TRBV29-1 to TRBJ1-4; 9 nucleotides align to TRBD1. Germline trimming cut 6 bases from V and 7 bases from J; bases unmatched to any gene: 3. CDR3 size: 12 residues. The germline gives CDR1 SQVTM, CDR2 ANQGSEA. CDR3 in DNA: TGCAGCGTGGACAGGGGCGCTGAAAAACTGTTTTTT. It codes for CSVDRGAEKLFF.

Many counts were recorded for this clonotype. The V call is TRBV5-1, the J call TRBJ1-5, with 10 bases matching TRBD1. The CDR3 sequence is 16 residues long. Trimming took 4 bases from V and 3 from J; bases not matched to a gene: 7. In germline, CDR1 is SGHRS, CDR2 YFSETQ. The CDR3 protein is CASSPTGQGLNQPQHF. The CDR3 DNA is TGCGCCAGCAGCCCAACGGGACAGGGGCTCAATCAGCCCCAGCATTTT.

The chain is built from TRBV7-2 and TRBJ2-2, with 12 bases that match TRBD2. CDR1 is SGHTA and CDR2 is FQGNSA in the germline V gene. V shed 5 bases, J shed 8 bases, and the junction held 6 bases outside the gene matches. The CDR3 extends over 15 amino acids. DNA for the CDR3: TGTGCCAGCAGCCTCCGACTAGCGGGAGTAGGGGAGCTGTTTTTT. This gives the protein CASSLRLAGVGELFF.

This clonotype has just a few counts. The chain carries TRBV20-1 and TRBJ1-5; D might be TRBD1 (5 bases). CDR1 is DFQATT and CDR2 is SNEGSKA in the germline V gene (reference sequence). The CDR3 sequence is 13 residues long. Trimming removed 0 bases from V and 6 bases from J, with 9 bases in between. The CDR3 loop is CSARDGASQPQHF. DNA for the CDR3: TGCAGTGCTAGAGATGGGGCAAGTCAGCCCCAGCATTTT.

The chain links TRBV9 to TRBJ2-3, with 9 bases fitting TRBD1. V shed 2 bases and J 8 bases; nucleotides not matched to a gene: 12. Germline CDR1 is SGDLS and CDR2 is YYNGEE. This CDR3 has 16 residues. As DNA, the CDR3 is TGTGCCAGCAGCGTGGGACAGGGACAGATGGGGGGTACGCAGTATTTT. It is translated as CASSVGQGQMGGTQYF.

A few counts support this clonotype. Here the CDR3 reads CASSLGTEGRTEAFF. The CDR3, as DNA: TGTGCCAGCAGCTTAGGCACCGAAGGGAGAACTGAAGCTTTCTTT. This sequence joins TRBV7-6 and TRBJ1-1; no clear D gene. Trimming left V 1 base short and J 5 bases short, with 14 bases between. CDR1 is SGHVS and CDR2 is FNYEAQ in the germline V gene. The CDR3 is made up of 15 amino acids.

The rearrangement links TRBV5-4 to TRBJ2-7; 11 nucleotides line up with TRBD2. The CDR3 totals 17 residues. V gave up 1 base and J gave up 3 bases; unmatched junction bases: 9. Germline V gene sequence: CDR1 SGHNT, CDR2 YYREEE (reference sequence). The DNA of the CDR3 is TGTGCCAGCAGCTTGTCGATAGCGGGAGGGGGAGACTACGAGCAGTACTTC. Translating it yields CASSLSIAGGGDYEQYF. The full variable domain, completed using reference TRBV5-4 and TRBJ2-7, is ETGVTQSPTHLIKTRGQQVTLRCSSQSGHNTVSWYQQALGQGPQFIFQYYREEENGRGNFPPRFSGLQFPNYSSELNVNALELDDSALYLCASSLSIAGGGDYEQYFGPGTRLTVT.

This clonotype was detected only a few times. The gene calls are TRBV20-1 and TRBJ2-2; no firm D call. CDR1 and CDR2 from the germline V gene are DFQATT and SNEGSKA (reference sequence). This CDR3 spans 14 amino acids. V dropped 0 bases and J dropped 1 base, with 6 bases sitting between them. The CDR3 DNA reads as TGCAGTGCTAGAGAGGGTCAGAACACCGGGGAGCTGTTTTTT. It is translated as CSAREGQNTGELFF.

The rearrangement uses TRBV6-1 and TRBJ1-1; TRBD1 might be the D (6 bases). Trimming left V 8 bases short and J 1 base short, with 17 bases between. The CDR3 extends over 15 amino acids. CDR1 is MNHNS and CDR2 is SASEGT in the germline V gene. The CDR3 DNA reads TGTGCCAGCCGTCTTAACAGGGCATCGAACACTGAAGCTTTCTTT. Protein product: CASRLNRASNTEAFF.

There are a few counts of this clonotype. The rearrangement links TRBV10-3 to TRBJ1-2; D not certain. Germline CDR1 reads ENHRY; CDR2 reads SYGVKD. V was pared by 2 bases and J by 8 bases, with 9 bases between. CDR3 length: 12 amino acids. The CDR3 DNA reads as TGTGCCATCAGTGAGCCGGCGGGGGGCTACACCTTC. Residues: CAISEPAGGYTF.

In this sample, this clonotype turned up a few times. This chain links TRBV27 with TRBJ1-2; 8 nucleotides agree with TRBD1. The CDR3 covers 15 residues. J gave up 3 bases and V 7 bases, and 10 bases lay outside the gene matches. Germline CDR1 is MNHEY and CDR2 is SMNVEV (reference sequence). The CDR3 DNA reads TGTGCCAGCAAAACAGGACAGGGATCGGACTATGGCTACACCTTC. Translated: CASKTGQGSDYGYTF.

The J gene is TRBJ2-3, the V gene TRBV28, with 9 bases matching TRBD2. There are 18 residues in the CDR3. Losses at the gene ends were 6 bases for V and 0 bases for J; bases not matched to a gene: 13. CDR1 is MDHEN, CDR2 SYDVKM, per germline. In DNA, the CDR3 is TGTGCCAGCAGCTCTATCCTACTGACTAGCGGAAGCACAGATACGCAGTATTTT. This translates into CASSSILLTSGSTDTQYF.

The V gene is TRBV12-3 or TRBV12-4, the J gene TRBJ1-5; D uncertain. Trimming removed 5 bases at V and 3 bases at J, with 14 bases between. This CDR3 contains 15 residues. CDR3 nucleotide sequence: TGTGCCAGCAGTCCGGACGGACTGGCCAATCAGCCCCAGCATTTT. It encodes CASSPDGLANQPQHF.

The chain joins TRBV20-1 to TRBJ2-1; 7 bases are a match to TRBD2. This CDR3 spans 15 amino acids. Germline CDR1 DFQATT, CDR2 SNEGSKA (reference sequence). The V and J ends lost 3 bases and 0 bases, in that order; junction bases with no gene match: 5. The CDR3 bases are TGCAGTGCTAGGGAGCTAGCGGTCTCCTACAATGAGCAGTTCTTC. Its protein is CSARELAVSYNEQFF.

This clonotype was detected many times. The genes are TRBV29-1 and TRBJ1-2, with 9 bases lining up with TRBD1. This CDR3 spans 13 amino acids. Germline values: CDR1 SQVTM, CDR2 ANQGSEA. V lost 6 bases and J lost 2; bases outside the gene matches: 4. This chain's CDR3 is CSVGTGTNYGYTF. The CDR3 DNA follows: TGCAGCGTCGGGACAGGGACAAACTATGGCTACACCTTC.

The chain recombines TRBV29-1 with TRBJ1-2; D may be TRBD1 (5 bases). With 2 bases removed from V and 1 base from J, the gap between germline ends came to 11 bases. Germline loops: CDR1 SQVTM, CDR2 ANQGSEA. CDR3 size: 14 residues. The CDR3 DNA sequence: TGCAGCGTTGAATGGGGCGGGAGTAACTATGGCTACACCTTC. Translated, it gives CSVEWGGSNYGYTF.